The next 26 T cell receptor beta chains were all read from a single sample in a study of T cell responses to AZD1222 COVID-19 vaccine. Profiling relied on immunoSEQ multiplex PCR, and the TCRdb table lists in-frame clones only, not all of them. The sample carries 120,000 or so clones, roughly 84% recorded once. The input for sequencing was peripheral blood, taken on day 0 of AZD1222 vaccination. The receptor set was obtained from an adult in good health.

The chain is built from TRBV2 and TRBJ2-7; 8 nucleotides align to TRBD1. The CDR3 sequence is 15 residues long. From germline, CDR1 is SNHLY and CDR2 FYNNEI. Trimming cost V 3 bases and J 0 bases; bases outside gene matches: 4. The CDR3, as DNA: TGTGCCAGCAGTGATGACAGGGGTAACTCCTACGAGCAGTACTTC. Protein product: CASSDDRGNSYEQYF.

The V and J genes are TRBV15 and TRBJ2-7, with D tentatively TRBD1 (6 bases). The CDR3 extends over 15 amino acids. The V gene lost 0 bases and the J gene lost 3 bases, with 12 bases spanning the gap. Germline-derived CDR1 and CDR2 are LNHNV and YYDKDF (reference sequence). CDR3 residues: CATSRDLGAGYEQYF. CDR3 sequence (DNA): TGTGCCACCAGCAGAGATCTGGGGGCGGGCTACGAGCAGTACTTC.

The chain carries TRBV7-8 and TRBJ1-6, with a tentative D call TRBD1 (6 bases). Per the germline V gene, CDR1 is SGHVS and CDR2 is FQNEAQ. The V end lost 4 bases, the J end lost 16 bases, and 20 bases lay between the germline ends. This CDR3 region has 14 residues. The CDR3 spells CASSYHLGDTKLHF. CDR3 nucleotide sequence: TGTGCCAGCAGCTACCACCTCGGGGACACAAAGCTCCACTTT. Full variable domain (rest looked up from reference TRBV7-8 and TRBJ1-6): GAGVSQSPRYKVAKRGQDVALRCDPISGHVSLFWYQQALGQGPEFLTYFQNEAQLDKSGLPSDRFFAERPEGSVSTLKIQRTQQEDSAVYLCASSYHLGDTKLHFGNGTRLTVT.

CDR3: CASSPGQVNEKLFF. Here the CDR3 DNA reads TGTGCCAGCAGCCCGGGACAGGTTAATGAAAAACTGTTTTTT. The rearrangement joins TRBV6-6 to TRBJ1-4; 8 nucleotides line up with TRBD1. V lost 6 bases and J lost 4; bases outside the gene matches: 4. Germline lookup yields CDR1 MNHNY and CDR2 SVGAGI (reference sequence). This CDR3 region has 14 residues.

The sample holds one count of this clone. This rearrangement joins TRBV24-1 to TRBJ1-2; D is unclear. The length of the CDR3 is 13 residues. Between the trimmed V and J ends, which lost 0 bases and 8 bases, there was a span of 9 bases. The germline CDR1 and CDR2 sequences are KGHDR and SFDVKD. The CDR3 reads CATSDLLYGGYTF. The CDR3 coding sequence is TGTGCCACCAGTGATTTGCTTTACGGCGGCTACACCTTC.

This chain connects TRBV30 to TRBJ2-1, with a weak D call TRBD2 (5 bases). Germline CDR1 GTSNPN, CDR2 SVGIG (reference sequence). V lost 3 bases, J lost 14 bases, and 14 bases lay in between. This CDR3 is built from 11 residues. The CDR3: CAWRSEVLKFF. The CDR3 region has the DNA TGTGCCTGGAGGTCGGAGGTATTGAAGTTCTTC.

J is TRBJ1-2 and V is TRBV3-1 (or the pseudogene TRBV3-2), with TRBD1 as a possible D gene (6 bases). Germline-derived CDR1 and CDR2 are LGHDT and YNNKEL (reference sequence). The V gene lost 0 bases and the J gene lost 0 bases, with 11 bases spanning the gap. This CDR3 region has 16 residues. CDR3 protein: CASSQEDSKANYGYTF. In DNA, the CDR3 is TGTGCCAGCAGCCAAGAGGACAGTAAAGCTAACTATGGCTACACCTTC.

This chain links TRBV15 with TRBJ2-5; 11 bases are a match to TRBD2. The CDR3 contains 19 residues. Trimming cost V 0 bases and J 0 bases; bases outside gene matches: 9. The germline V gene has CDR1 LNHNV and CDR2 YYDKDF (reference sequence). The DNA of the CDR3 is TGTGCCACCAGCAGAGAGGGGAGGCTAGCGGGGGGTTACCAAGAGACCCAGTACTTC. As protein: CATSREGRLAGGYQETQYF.

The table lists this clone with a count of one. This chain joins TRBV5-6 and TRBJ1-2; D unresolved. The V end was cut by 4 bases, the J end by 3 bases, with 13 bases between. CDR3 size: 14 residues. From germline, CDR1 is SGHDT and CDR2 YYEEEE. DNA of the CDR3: TGTGCCAGCAGCGATATAGGGAATTACTATGGCTACACCTTC. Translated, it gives CASSDIGNYYGYTF.

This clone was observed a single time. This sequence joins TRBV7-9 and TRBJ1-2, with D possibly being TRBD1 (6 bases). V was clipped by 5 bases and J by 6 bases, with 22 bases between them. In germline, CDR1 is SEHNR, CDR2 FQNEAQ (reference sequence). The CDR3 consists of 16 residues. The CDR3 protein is CASSPRTNRAEDGYTF. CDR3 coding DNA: TGTGCCAGCAGCCCCCGGACCAACAGGGCCGAGGATGGCTACACCTTC.

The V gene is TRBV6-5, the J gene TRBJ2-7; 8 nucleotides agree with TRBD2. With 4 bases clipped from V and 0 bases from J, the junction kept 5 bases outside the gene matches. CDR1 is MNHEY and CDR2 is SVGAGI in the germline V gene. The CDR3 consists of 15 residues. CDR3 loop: CASSLRGGPSYEQYF. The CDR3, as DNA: TGTGCCAGCAGTTTACGGGGGGGGCCCTCCTACGAGCAGTACTTC.

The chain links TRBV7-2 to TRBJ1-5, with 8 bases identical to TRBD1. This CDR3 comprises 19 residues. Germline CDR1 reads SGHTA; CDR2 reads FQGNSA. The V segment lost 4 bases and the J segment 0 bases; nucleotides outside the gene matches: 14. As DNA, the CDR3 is TGTGCCAGCAGCTCCAGAGGGGCAGGGGGCAAGGGTAGCAATCAGCCCCAGCATTTT. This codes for CASSSRGAGGKGSNQPQHF.

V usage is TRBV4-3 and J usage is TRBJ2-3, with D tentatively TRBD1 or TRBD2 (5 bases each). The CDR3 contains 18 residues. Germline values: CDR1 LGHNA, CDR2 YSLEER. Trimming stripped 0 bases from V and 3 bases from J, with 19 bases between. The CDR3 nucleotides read TGCGCCAGCAGCCAAGATCAAGTCGAGGGGCAAATGACAGATACGCAGTATTTT. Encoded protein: CASSQDQVEGQMTDTQYF.

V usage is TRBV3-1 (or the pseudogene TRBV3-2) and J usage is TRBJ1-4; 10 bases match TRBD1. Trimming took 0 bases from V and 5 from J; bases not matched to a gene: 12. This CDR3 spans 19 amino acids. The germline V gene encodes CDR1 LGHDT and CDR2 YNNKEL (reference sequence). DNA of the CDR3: TGTGCCAGCAGCCAAGAGCACCCCCGGGACAGGGGAAAAAATGAAAAACTGTTTTTT. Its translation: CASSQEHPRDRGKNEKLFF.

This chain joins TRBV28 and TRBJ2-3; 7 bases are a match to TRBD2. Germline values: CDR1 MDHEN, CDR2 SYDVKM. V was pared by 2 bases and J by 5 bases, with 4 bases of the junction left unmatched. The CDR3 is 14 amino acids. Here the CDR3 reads CASSLGGVEDTQYF. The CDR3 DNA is TGTGCCAGCAGTTTAGGGGGGGTCGAAGATACGCAGTATTTT.

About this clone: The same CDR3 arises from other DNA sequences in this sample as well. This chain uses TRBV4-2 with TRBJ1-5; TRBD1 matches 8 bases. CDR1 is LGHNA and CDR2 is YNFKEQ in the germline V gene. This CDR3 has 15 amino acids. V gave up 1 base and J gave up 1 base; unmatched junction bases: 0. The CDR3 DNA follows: TGTGCCAGCAGCCAAGGACAGGGGAGCAATCAGCCCCAGCATTTT. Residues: CASSQGQGSNQPQHF.

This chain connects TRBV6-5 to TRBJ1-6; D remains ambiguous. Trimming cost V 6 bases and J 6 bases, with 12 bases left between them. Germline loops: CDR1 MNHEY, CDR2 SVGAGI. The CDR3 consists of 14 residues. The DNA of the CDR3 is TGTGCCAGCAGACAGAGATTATCTAATTCACCCCTCCACTTT. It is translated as CASRQRLSNSPLHF.

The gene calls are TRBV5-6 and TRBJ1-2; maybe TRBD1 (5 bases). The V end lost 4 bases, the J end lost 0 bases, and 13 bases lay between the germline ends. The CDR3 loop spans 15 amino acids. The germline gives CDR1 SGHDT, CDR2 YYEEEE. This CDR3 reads CASSSLGGSNYGYTF. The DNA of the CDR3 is TGTGCCAGCAGCAGCCTTGGGGGGTCTAACTATGGCTACACCTTC.

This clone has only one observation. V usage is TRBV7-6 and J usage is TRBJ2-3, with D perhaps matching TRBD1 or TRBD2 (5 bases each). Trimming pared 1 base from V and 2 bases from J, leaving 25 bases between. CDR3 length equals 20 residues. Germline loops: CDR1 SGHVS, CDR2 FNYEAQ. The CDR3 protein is CASSLVRVSRGQKLTDTQYF. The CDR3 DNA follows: TGTGCCAGCAGCTTAGTTCGGGTTAGTCGGGGCCAGAAACTCACAGATACGCAGTATTTT.

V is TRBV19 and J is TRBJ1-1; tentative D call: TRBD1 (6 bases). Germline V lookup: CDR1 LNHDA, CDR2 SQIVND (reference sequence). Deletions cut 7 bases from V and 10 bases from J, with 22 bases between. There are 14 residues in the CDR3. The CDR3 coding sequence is TGTGCCAGTACCACAGCACAGGGTATATCGGCAGCTTTCTTT. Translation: CASTTAQGISAAFF.

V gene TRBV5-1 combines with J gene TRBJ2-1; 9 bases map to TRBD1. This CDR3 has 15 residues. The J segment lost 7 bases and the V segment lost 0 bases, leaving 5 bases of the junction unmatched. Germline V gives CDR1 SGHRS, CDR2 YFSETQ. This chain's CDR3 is CASSLAGDRVNEQFF. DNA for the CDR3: TGCGCCAGCAGCTTGGCGGGGGACAGGGTGAATGAGCAGTTCTTC.

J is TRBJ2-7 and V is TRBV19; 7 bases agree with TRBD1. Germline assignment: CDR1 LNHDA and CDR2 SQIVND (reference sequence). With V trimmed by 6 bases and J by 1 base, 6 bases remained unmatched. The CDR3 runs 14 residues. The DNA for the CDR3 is TGTGCCAGTAGAGGACAACAGGGGTCCTACGAGCAGTACTTC. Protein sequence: CASRGQQGSYEQYF.

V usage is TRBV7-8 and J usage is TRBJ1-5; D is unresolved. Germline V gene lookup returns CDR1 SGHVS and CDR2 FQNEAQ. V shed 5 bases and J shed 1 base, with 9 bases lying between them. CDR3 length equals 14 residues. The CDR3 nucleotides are TGTGCCAGCAGCCGAGGGTTAAGCAATCAGCCCCAGCATTTT. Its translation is CASSRGLSNQPQHF. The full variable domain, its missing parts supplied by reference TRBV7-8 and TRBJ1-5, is GAGVSQSPRYKVAKRGQDVALRCDPISGHVSLFWYQQALGQGPEFLTYFQNEAQLDKSGLPSDRFFAERPEGSVSTLKIQRTQQEDSAVYLCASSRGLSNQPQHFGDGTRLSIL.

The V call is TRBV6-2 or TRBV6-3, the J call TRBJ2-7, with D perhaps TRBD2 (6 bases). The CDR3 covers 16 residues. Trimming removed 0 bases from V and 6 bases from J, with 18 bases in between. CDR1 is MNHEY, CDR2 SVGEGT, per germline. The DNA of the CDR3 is TGTGCCAGCAGTTACTCGGGCGGGGTTTTCAGGATCGAGCAGTACTTC. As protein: CASSYSGGVFRIEQYF.

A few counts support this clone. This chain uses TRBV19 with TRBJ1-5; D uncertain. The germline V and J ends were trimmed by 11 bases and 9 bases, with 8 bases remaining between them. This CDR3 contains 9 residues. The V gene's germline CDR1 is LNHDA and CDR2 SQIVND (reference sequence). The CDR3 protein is CAPRRPQHF. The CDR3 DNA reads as TGTGCCCCCCGTCGGCCCCAGCATTTT.

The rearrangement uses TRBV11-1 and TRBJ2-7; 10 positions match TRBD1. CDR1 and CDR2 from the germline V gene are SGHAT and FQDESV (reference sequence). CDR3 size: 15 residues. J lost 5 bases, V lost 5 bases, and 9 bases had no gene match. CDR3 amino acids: CASSIPGQGRNEQYF. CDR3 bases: TGTGCCAGCAGCATACCGGGACAGGGGAGGAACGAGCAGTACTTC.